Listed below are T cell receptor beta chains from one sample, sequenced in a study of CD8 T cells in Susac syndrome. Via MiXCR, TCRdb re-called the immunoSEQ multiplex PCR reads, giving one row per CDR3 protein. This table has a few hundred thousand distinct CDR3 sequences, 85% to 95% appearing once. The sample was CD4+ T cells from PBMCs. These receptor sequences come from a human donor with multiple sclerosis. The CDR3 runs from the conserved cysteine through the conserved F or W. D genes are given only for firm matches. Expanded clones are given a class, and other clones once, few, many or no size at all.

size | D | J | V | DNA | CDR3
. | . | TRBJ2-2 | TRBV5-4 | TGTGCCAGCAGCGTGAACAGGGTCCCCGGGGAGCTGTTTTTT | CASSVNRVPGELFF
. | TRBD1 | TRBJ1-1 | TRBV3-1 | TGTGCCAGCAGCCAAGAAAAGGTCAGGGGGAGGGCTGAAGCTTTCTTT | CASSQEKVRGRAEAFF
once | . | TRBJ2-5 | TRBV24-1 | TGTGCCACCAGTGATACTGGACAACCGGGGGCCCAGTACTTC | CATSDTGQPGAQYF
. | TRBD2 | TRBJ2-5 | TRBV20-1 | TGCAGTGCTAAAGGACTAGAAGAGACCCAGTACTTC | CSAKGLEETQYF
. | . | TRBJ2-5 | TRBV30 | TGTGCCTGGACCGCGGTGAGCGTACAAGAGACCCAGTACTTC | CAWTAVSVQETQYF
. | . | TRBJ2-5 | TRBV29-1 | TGCAGCGTCCCTTTGGGGCAAGTACAAGAGACCCAGTACTTC | CSVPLGQVQETQYF
. | . | TRBJ1-1 | TRBV5-6 | TGTGCCAGCAGCTTATCTGCCAGGGAGGTTACTGAAGCTTTCTTT | CASSLSAREVTEAFF
. | TRBD1 | TRBJ1-6 | TRBV7-2 | TGTGCCAGCAGCTCCCAGGGGGCAAGTTCACCCCTCCACTTT | CASSSQGASSPLHF
. | . | TRBJ1-1 | TRBV2 | TGTGCCAGCAGTGTGCGAGGAGGGACTGAAGCTTTCTTT | CASSVRGGTEAFF
. | . | TRBJ1-1 | TRBV30 | TGTGCCTGGGTTCCCCCGGGGGGCACTGAAGCTTTCTTT | CAWVPPGGTEAFF
once | TRBD1 | TRBJ2-1 | TRBV20-1 | TGCAGTGCTCGGACAGGGCCCAATACCCCAGGGTTCTTC | CSARTGPNTPGFF
. | TRBD1 | TRBJ2-7 | TRBV9 | TGTGCCAGCAGCCAAGGACAGGGGGAAACTTACGAGCAGTACTTC | CASSQGQGETYEQYF
. | TRBD1 | TRBJ1-1 | TRBV6-5 | TGTGCCAGCAGTGTAACCGGGACAGGGAACACTGAAGCTTTCTTT | CASSVTGTGNTEAFF